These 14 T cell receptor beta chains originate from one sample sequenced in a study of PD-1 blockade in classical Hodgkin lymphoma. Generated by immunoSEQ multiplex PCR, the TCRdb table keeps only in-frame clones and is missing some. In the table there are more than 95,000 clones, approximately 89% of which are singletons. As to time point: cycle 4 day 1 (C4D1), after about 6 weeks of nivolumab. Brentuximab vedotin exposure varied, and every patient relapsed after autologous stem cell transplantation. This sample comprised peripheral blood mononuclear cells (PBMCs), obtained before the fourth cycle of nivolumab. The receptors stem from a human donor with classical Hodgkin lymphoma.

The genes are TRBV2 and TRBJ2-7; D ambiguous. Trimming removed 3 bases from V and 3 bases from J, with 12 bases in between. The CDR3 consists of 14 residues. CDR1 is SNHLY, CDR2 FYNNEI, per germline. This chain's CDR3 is CASSEAARSYEQYF. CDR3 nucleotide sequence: TGTGCCAGCAGTGAGGCCGCAAGGAGCTACGAGCAGTACTTC.

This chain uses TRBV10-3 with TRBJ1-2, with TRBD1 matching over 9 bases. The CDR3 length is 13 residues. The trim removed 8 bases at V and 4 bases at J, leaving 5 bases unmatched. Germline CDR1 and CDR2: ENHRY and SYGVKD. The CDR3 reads CAISSDRGYGYTF. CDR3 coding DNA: TGTGCCATCTCTTCGGACAGGGGCTATGGCTACACCTTC.

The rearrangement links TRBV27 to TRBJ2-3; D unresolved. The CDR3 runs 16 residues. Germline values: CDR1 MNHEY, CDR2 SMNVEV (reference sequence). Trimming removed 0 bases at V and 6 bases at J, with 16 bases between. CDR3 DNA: TGTGCCAGCAGTTTATCTGGGTTCGCAGGTTGGGATACGCAGTATTTT. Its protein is CASSLSGFAGWDTQYF.

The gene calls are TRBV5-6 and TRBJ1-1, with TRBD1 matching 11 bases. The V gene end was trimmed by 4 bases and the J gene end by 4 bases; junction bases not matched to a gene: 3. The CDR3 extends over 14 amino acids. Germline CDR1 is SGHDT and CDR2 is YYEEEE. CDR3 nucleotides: TGTGCCAGCAGCAAGGACAGGGGGCGCACTGAAGCTTTCTTT. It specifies CASSKDRGRTEAFF.

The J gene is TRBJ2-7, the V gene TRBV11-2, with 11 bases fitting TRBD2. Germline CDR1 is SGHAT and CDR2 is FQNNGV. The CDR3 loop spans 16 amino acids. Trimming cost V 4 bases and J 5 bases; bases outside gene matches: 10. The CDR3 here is CASSSAVTSGTHEQYF. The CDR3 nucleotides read TGTGCCAGCAGCTCTGCGGTGACTAGCGGGACCCACGAGCAGTACTTC.

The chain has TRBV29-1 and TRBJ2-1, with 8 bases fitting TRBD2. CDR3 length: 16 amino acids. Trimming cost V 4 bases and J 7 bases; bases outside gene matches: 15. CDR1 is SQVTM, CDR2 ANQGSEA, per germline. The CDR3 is CSVVSSGRTVWNEQFF. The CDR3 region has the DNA TGCAGCGTTGTTTCGAGCGGGAGAACTGTGTGGAATGAGCAGTTCTTC.

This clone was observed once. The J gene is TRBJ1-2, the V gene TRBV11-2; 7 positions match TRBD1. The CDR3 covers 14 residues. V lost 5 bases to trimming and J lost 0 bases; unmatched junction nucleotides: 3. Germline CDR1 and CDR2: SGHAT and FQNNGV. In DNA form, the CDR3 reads TGTGCCAGCAGCCGGGACAGAGCTAACTATGGCTACACCTTC. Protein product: CASSRDRANYGYTF.

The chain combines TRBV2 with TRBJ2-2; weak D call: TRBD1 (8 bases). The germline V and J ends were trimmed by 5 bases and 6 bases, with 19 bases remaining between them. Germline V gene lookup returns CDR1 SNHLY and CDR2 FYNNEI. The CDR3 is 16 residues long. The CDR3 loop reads CASSTDRGGVAGELFF. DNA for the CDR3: TGTGCCAGCAGTACAGACAGGGGAGGGGTGGCCGGGGAGCTGTTTTTT.

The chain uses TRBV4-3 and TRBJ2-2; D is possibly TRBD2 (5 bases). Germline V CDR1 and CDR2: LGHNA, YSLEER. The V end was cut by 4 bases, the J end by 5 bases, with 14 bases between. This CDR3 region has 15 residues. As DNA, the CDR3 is TGCGCCAGCAGCCTCGCGAGGGTCGGAACCGGGGAGCTGTTTTTT. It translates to CASSLARVGTGELFF.

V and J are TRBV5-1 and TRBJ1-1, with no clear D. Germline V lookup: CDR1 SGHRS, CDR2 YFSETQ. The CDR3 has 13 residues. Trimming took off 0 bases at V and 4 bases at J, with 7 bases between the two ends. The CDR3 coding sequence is TGCGCCAGCAGCTTGGAGGCCATCACTGAAGCTTTCTTT. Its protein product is CASSLEAITEAFF.

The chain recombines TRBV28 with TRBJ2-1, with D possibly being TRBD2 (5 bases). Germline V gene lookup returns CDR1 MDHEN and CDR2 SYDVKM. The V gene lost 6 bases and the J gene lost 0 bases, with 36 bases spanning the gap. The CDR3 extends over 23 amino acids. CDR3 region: CASSPGGYGFIPRVQSSYNEQFF. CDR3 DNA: TGTGCCAGCAGCCCCGGAGGCTACGGCTTTATTCCCCGGGTCCAAAGCTCCTACAATGAGCAGTTCTTC.

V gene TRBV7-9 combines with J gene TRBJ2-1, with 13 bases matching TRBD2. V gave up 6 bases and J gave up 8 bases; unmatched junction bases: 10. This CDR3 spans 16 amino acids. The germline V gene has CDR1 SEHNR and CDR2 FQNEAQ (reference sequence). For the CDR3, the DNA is TGTGCCAGCAGGGACCTACTAGCGGGAGGGCCGGATGAGCAGTTCTTC. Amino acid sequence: CASRDLLAGGPDEQFF.

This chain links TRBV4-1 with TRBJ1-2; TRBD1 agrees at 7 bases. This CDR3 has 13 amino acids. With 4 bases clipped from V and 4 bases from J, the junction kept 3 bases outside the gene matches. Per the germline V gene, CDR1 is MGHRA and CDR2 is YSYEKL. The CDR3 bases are TGCGCCAGCAGCCCTAGGGGGCTCTATGGCTACACCTTC. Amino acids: CASSPRGLYGYTF.

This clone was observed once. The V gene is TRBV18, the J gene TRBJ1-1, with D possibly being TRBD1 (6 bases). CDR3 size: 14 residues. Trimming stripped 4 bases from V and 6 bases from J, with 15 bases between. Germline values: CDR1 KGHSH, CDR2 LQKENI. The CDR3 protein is CASSRITGYSEAFF. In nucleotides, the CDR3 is TGTGCCAGCTCACGAATTACAGGGTATTCTGAAGCTTTCTTT.